The present TCR beta chain was sequenced within a study of early T cells in non-severe SARS-CoV-2 infection. Across the whole study: Investigators sequenced bulk RNA drawn from unsorted whole blood, and chains remained unpaired.

Findings of the study overall: Missing private and CD4 specificities, VDJdb matching favored anti-spike CD8 responses.

The V and J ends lost 0 bases and 4 bases respectively, with 13 bases between them. CDR3 length: 15 amino acids. In germline, CDR1 is DFQATT, CDR2 SNEGSKA (reference sequence). The library protocol tagged individual cDNA molecules with unique molecular identifiers. TCRdb reprocessed the 5' RACE reads via MiXCR and lists one record per CDR3 protein. Of approximately 110,000 distinct CDR3 sequences listed, more than 12% are singletons. Concerning this clonotype: Its antigen is unidentified.

The sample comprised whole blood. V usage is TRBV20-1 and J usage is TRBJ1-5; D ambiguous. This TCR was sampled from an adult who was a healthcare worker with PCR-confirmed SARS-CoV-2 infection or an uninfected control (not recorded which). In DNA, the CDR3 is TGCAGTGCTAGAGATCCGAACAGTTTTAATCAGCCCCAGCATTTT. Residues: CSARDPNSFNQPQHF.